This TCR beta chain was sequenced in a study of CD8 T cells in ankylosing spondylitis. Overall study findings and caveats: Ankylosing spondylitis blood appeared to carry a characteristic TCR beta motif of roughly eight highly homologous variants. In synovial fluid and blood from reactive arthritis, some motif variants were previously reported.

This CDR3 contains 15 residues. Germline trimming cut 3 bases from V and 3 bases from J; bases unmatched to any gene: 3. The germline V gene encodes CDR1 MDHEN and CDR2 SYDVKM. Details on this clonotype: The antigen remains undetermined.

The TCR beta libraries were generated through quantitative 5'-RACE incorporating molecular barcodes. MiXCR, applied by TCRdb to the 5' RACE reads, yields one record per CDR3 protein. Seen here are around 150,000 distinct CDR3 sequences, about 18% observed once, and the top ten hold 7.8%. This chain uses TRBV28 with TRBJ1-5, with 9 bases that match TRBD1. This TCR was sampled from a male donor with ankylosing spondylitis or in good health (not recorded which). Sequencing was carried out using blood, either unsorted or a sorted T cell fraction (not recorded which). The CDR3 loop reads CASSFGQGFNQPQHF. The CDR3 DNA is TGTGCCAGCAGTTTTGGACAGGGGTTCAATCAGCCCCAGCATTTT. Together with reference TRBV28 and TRBJ1-5, the CDR3 gives the full variable domain: DVKVTQSSRYLVKRTGEKVFLECVQDMDHENMFWYRQDPGLGLRLIYFSYDVKMKEKGDIPEGYSVSREKKERFSLILESASTNQTSMYLCASSFGQGFNQPQHFGDGTRLSIL.